This is a list of T cell receptor beta chains from one sample in a study of graft-versus-host responses after intestinal transplantation. Here immunoSEQ multiplex PCR was the method, and the copy in TCRdb shows in-frame clones only, minus some. The top ten clones hold about 0.18% of a sample with about 120,000 clones, approximately 90% of them seen once. No cognate antigen is known for these TCRs. Sequenced here: unstimulated CD4+ T cells sorted from spleen or lymph node cells, sampled before intestinal transplant. The receptors were gathered from a human donor who received an intestinal transplant. The CDR3 runs from the conserved cysteine through the conserved F or W. The D gene is left open where the match is weak. Size is omitted from some rows. Given values are once, few, many or a class for expanded clones.

size: -
D: -
J: TRBJ2-3
V: TRBV25-1
length: 14
DNA: TGTGCCAGCAGTCCCCATTTTAGCACAGATACGCAGTATTTT
CDR3: CASSPHFSTDTQYF

size: -
D: TRBD1
J: TRBJ1-4
V: TRBV28
length: 15
DNA: TGTGCCAGCAGTCGCCGGACAGGGAGGGGAGAAAAACTGTTTTTT
CDR3: CASSRRTGRGEKLFF

size: -
D: TRBD2
J: TRBJ2-7
V: TRBV9
length: 13
DNA: TGTGCCAGCAGCGCAGCGGGGGGGCACGAGCAGTACTTC
CDR3: CASSAAGGHEQYF

size: -
D: TRBD2
J: TRBJ2-2
V: TRBV10-3
length: 14
DNA: TGTGCCACCCATAGCGGGCCGAACACCGGGGAGCTGTTTTTT
CDR3: CATHSGPNTGELFF

size: -
D: -
J: TRBJ2-7
V: TRBV5-1
length: 15
DNA: TGCGCCAGCAGCTTGGCGCCAGGGCCATCCTACGAGCAGTACTTC
CDR3: CASSLAPGPSYEQYF

size: -
D: -
J: TRBJ2-7
V: TRBV5-1
length: 14
DNA: TGCGCCAGCAGCTTCCAGACAGGTCCCTACGAGCAGTACTTC
CDR3: CASSFQTGPYEQYF

size: -
D: TRBD2
J: TRBJ2-1
V: TRBV13
length: 19
DNA: TGTGCCAGCAGCTATACGACTAGCGGGCCACTGAGGGCCGCCAATGAGCAGTTCTTC
CDR3: CASSYTTSGPLRAANEQFF

size: -
D: -
J: TRBJ2-4
V: TRBV6-6
length: 13
DNA: TGTGCCAGCAGTCCCGGAGCCAAAAACATTCAGTACTTC
CDR3: CASSPGAKNIQYF

size: -
D: -
J: TRBJ2-7
V: TRBV5-1
length: 15
DNA: TGCGCCAGCAGCTTGGAATCCGGGAACCCCTACGAGCAGTACTTC
CDR3: CASSLESGNPYEQYF

size: few
D: TRBD1
J: TRBJ1-1
V: TRBV29-1
length: 14
DNA: TGCAGCGTGATCCGGGACAGGGGCTACACTGAAGCTTTCTTT
CDR3: CSVIRDRGYTEAFF

size: once
D: TRBD1
J: TRBJ1-1
V: TRBV19
length: 15
DNA: TGTGCCAGTAGTACCCCGGGACAGAAAAACACTGAAGCTTTCTTT
CDR3: CASSTPGQKNTEAFF

size: once
D: TRBD2
J: TRBJ2-3
V: TRBV7-2
length: 17
DNA: TGTGCCAGCAGCTTAAAAGCGGGGTTCGTAGGCACAGATACGCAGTATTTT
CDR3: CASSLKAGFVGTDTQYF

size: -
D: TRBD2
J: TRBJ2-7
V: TRBV10-3
length: 14
DNA: TGTGCCATCAGGGAGACTAGCGGCCCCTACGAGCAGTACTTC
CDR3: CAIRETSGPYEQYF

size: -
D: TRBD1
J: TRBJ1-5
V: TRBV6-1
length: 15
DNA: TGTGCCAGCAGGCGCGACAGGGGACCCAATCAGCCCCAGCATTTT
CDR3: CASRRDRGPNQPQHF

size: -
D: TRBD2
J: TRBJ2-3
V: TRBV28
length: 14
DNA: TGTGCCAGCACCCCAGCGGGAGGCGGAGATACGCAGTATTTT
CDR3: CASTPAGGGDTQYF

size: -
D: TRBD2
J: TRBJ2-4
V: TRBV19
length: 17
DNA: TGTGCCAGTAGTATATCTGCGGGAGTACTAGCCAAAAACATTCAGTACTTC
CDR3: CASSISAGVLAKNIQYF

size: -
D: TRBD2
J: TRBJ2-1
V: TRBV28
length: 11
DNA: TGTGCCAGCGGGAGGGGCAATGAGCAGTTCTTC
CDR3: CASGRGNEQFF

size: once
D: -
J: TRBJ2-1
V: TRBV5-1
length: 14
DNA: TGCGCCAGCAGTCCTACTGAATCCTACAATGAGCAGTTCTTC
CDR3: CASSPTESYNEQFF

size: -
D: -
J: TRBJ2-1
V: TRBV7-2
length: 14
DNA: TGTGCCAGCAGCTTAATCCCGTCCTACAATGAGCAGTTCTTC
CDR3: CASSLIPSYNEQFF

size: few
D: -
J: TRBJ1-3
V: TRBV30
length: 12
DNA: TGTGCCTGGAGGACTGATGGTGACACCATATATTTT
CDR3: CAWRTDGDTIYF

size: -
D: TRBD2
J: TRBJ2-1
V: TRBV5-8
length: 17
DNA: TGTGCCAGCAGTTCCTCCCTCCTAGCGGGAGGGCAGGGTGAGCAGTTCTTC
CDR3: CASSSSLLAGGQGEQFF

size: once
D: TRBD1
J: TRBJ2-5
V: TRBV5-1
length: 16
DNA: TGCGCCAGCAGCTTGACCCCGACAGGGTGGGGGGAGACCCAGTACTTC
CDR3: CASSLTPTGWGETQYF

size: -
D: TRBD2
J: TRBJ2-7
V: TRBV6-1
length: 17
DNA: TGTGCCAGCAGCGAACGGGGGCAACTAGCGGGGGAGTACGAGCAGTACTTC
CDR3: CASSERGQLAGEYEQYF

size: -
D: -
J: TRBJ1-2
V: TRBV12-5
length: 16
DNA: TGTGCTAGTGGTTTGGTACGAGGCAGGGCTAACTATGGCTACACCTTC
CDR3: CASGLVRGRANYGYTF

size: -
D: -
J: TRBJ1-2
V: TRBV4-3
length: 15
DNA: TGCGCCAGCAGCCAATCTGGGGGGGCTAACTATGGCTACACCTTC
CDR3: CASSQSGGANYGYTF

size: -
D: -
J: TRBJ1-1
V: TRBV5-1
length: 13
DNA: TGCGCCAGCAGCTTGGCCTATGGAGCTGAAGCTTTCTTT
CDR3: CASSLAYGAEAFF

size: -
D: -
J: TRBJ1-4
V: TRBV25-1
length: 13
DNA: TGTGCCAGCAGTGAAGGGCGTAATGAAAAACTGTTTTTT
CDR3: CASSEGRNEKLFF

size: -
D: -
J: TRBJ2-5
V: TRBV7-7
length: 13
DNA: TGTGCCAGCAGCCCCCCGGGTAAAGAGACCCAGTACTTC
CDR3: CASSPPGKETQYF

size: -
D: -
J: TRBJ1-3
V: TRBV9
length: 15
DNA: TGTGCCAGCAGCGTAGAGGGGAATTCCGGAAACACCATATATTTT
CDR3: CASSVEGNSGNTIYF

size: -
D: TRBD2
J: TRBJ2-1
V: TRBV5-4
length: 16
DNA: TGTGCCAGCAGCTTGGGCGGGGGGGTGAGCTACAATGAGCAGTTCTTC
CDR3: CASSLGGGVSYNEQFF

size: -
D: TRBD2
J: TRBJ2-1
V: TRBV6-4
length: 10
DNA: TGTGCCAGCCCCACTAGCGGGGCGGTCTTC
CDR3: CASPTSGAVF

size: -
D: TRBD1
J: TRBJ1-4
V: TRBV11-2
length: 14
DNA: TGTGCCAGCAGCAAGAACAGGGGGGGCGAAAAACTGTTTTTT
CDR3: CASSKNRGGEKLFF

size: -
D: TRBD2
J: TRBJ2-3
V: TRBV4-3
length: 16
DNA: TGCGCCAGCAGCCCGAGCGGAGGACTAGCGGTAGATACGCAGTATTTT
CDR3: CASSPSGGLAVDTQYF

size: -
D: TRBD1
J: TRBJ1-2
V: TRBV30
length: 12
DNA: TGTGCCTGGAGTGTCCGGGACAGGGGGCGCACCTTC
CDR3: CAWSVRDRGRTF

size: -
D: -
J: TRBJ2-5
V: TRBV29-1
length: 12
DNA: TGCAGCGTTTCCCCCGGGGTAGAGACCCAGTACTTC
CDR3: CSVSPGVETQYF

size: -
D: TRBD2
J: TRBJ2-7
V: TRBV19
length: 16
DNA: TGTGCCAGTAGTACAGGACTAGCGGGAGCTTCCTACGAGCAGTACTTC
CDR3: CASSTGLAGASYEQYF

size: once
D: TRBD1
J: TRBJ2-2
V: TRBV6-1
length: 13
DNA: TGTGCCAGCAGGACAGGGGGCACCGGGGAGCTGTTTTTT
CDR3: CASRTGGTGELFF

size: -
D: -
J: TRBJ1-2
V: TRBV28
length: 13
DNA: TGTGCCAGCAGTTTGTGGGGCTCCTATGGCTACACCTTC
CDR3: CASSLWGSYGYTF

size: few
D: -
J: TRBJ1-6
V: TRBV2
length: 16
DNA: TGTGCCAGCAGCCCTAGAACGGGACAATATAATTCACCCCTCCACTTT
CDR3: CASSPRTGQYNSPLHF

size: -
D: -
J: TRBJ2-3
V: TRBV23-1
length: 16
DNA: TGCGCCAGCAGTCAGCCTGACAGAATTAGCACAGATACGCAGTATTTT
CDR3: CASSQPDRISTDTQYF

size: -
D: -
J: TRBJ2-3
V: TRBV6-5
length: 15
DNA: TGTGCCAGCAGTTACTCGAAGGGGATCACAGATACGCAGTATTTT
CDR3: CASSYSKGITDTQYF

size: -
D: -
J: TRBJ1-5
V: TRBV19
length: 15
DNA: TGTGCCAGTAGCCGGGAACAAAAGAACGATCAGCCCCAGCATTTT
CDR3: CASSREQKNDQPQHF

size: -
D: TRBD2
J: TRBJ2-5
V: TRBV5-4
length: 15
DNA: TGTGCCAGCAGCTTGTTAGAGGGAGGGCCCGAGACCCAGTACTTC
CDR3: CASSLLEGGPETQYF

size: -
D: -
J: TRBJ1-2
V: TRBV7-3
length: 14
DNA: TGTGCCAGCAGCTTAAGAGCTGGGCCCTATGGCTACACCTTC
CDR3: CASSLRAGPYGYTF

size: -
D: -
J: TRBJ1-2
V: TRBV27
length: 15
DNA: TGTGCCACTGCGGGATGGGGGGGCGCGAACTATGGCTACACCTTC
CDR3: CATAGWGGANYGYTF

size: -
D: -
J: TRBJ2-7
V: TRBV2
length: 14
DNA: TGTGCCAGCAGTGAAAACAGGGTGGGAGTATGTGAGTACTTC
CDR3: CASSENRVGVCEYF

size: -
D: -
J: TRBJ1-4
V: TRBV29-1
length: 12
DNA: TGCAGCGTTGTCCTGTTTAATGAAAAACTGTTTTTT
CDR3: CSVVLFNEKLFF

size: few
D: TRBD1
J: TRBJ1-3
V: TRBV6-5
length: 15
DNA: TGTGCCAGCAGTTCCTCCACAGGGGCCGGAAACACCATATATTTT
CDR3: CASSSSTGAGNTIYF

size: -
D: -
J: TRBJ2-7
V: TRBV28
length: 16
DNA: TGTGCCAGCAGTTTAGGTCGCGGGTGGGACACCTACGAGCAGTACTTC
CDR3: CASSLGRGWDTYEQYF

size: -
D: TRBD2
J: TRBJ2-1
V: TRBV28
length: 16
DNA: TGTGCCAGCAGCCCTTGGGGGACTAGCGGAAACAATGAGCAGTTCTTC
CDR3: CASSPWGTSGNNEQFF

size: -
D: TRBD1
J: TRBJ2-1
V: TRBV2
length: 12
DNA: TGTGCCACCGGGACAGGTTACAATGAGCAGTTCTTC
CDR3: CATGTGYNEQFF

size: -
D: -
J: TRBJ1-5
V: TRBV7-9
length: 14
DNA: TGTGCCAGCAGCAACAAAGGGGGTGGACAGCCCCAGCATTTT
CDR3: CASSNKGGGQPQHF

size: -
D: -
J: TRBJ2-3
V: TRBV5-4
length: 17
DNA: TGTGCCAGCAGCCCCATATGGGCGGGGACGGTCACAGATACGCAGTATTTT
CDR3: CASSPIWAGTVTDTQYF

size: -
D: -
J: TRBJ2-3
V: TRBV19
length: 12
DNA: TGTGCCAGTAGTATCAGTTTTGATACGCAGTATTTT
CDR3: CASSISFDTQYF

size: -
D: -
J: TRBJ1-1
V: TRBV6-1
length: 14
DNA: TGTGCCAGCAGTTGGGCAGGGAAGAACACTGAAGCTTTCTTT
CDR3: CASSWAGKNTEAFF

size: -
D: -
J: TRBJ2-5
V: TRBV29-1
length: 14
DNA: TGCAGCGTTGAAGATCCTGGGCCCCAAGAGACCCAGTACTTC
CDR3: CSVEDPGPQETQYF

size: -
D: -
J: TRBJ1-3
V: TRBV28
length: 14
DNA: TGTGCCAGCAGCCCCGGACACGTTGGAAACACCATATATTTT
CDR3: CASSPGHVGNTIYF

size: -
D: -
J: TRBJ1-1
V: TRBV19
length: 13
DNA: TGTGCCAGTAGTATTGACCTGAGGACTGAAGCTTTCTTT
CDR3: CASSIDLRTEAFF